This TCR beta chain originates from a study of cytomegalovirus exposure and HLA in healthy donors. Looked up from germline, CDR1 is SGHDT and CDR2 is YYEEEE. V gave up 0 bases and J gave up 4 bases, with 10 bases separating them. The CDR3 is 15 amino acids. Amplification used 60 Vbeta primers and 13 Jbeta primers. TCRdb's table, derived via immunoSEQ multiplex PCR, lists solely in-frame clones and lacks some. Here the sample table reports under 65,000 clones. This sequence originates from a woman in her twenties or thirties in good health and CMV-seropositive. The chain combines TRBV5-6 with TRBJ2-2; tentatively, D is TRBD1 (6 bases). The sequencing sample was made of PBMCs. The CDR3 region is CASSLGTAGTGELFF. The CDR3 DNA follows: TGTGCCAGCAGCTTGGGGACAGCCGGCACCGGGGAGCTGTTTTTT.